Below are 28 T cell receptor beta chains sequenced from a single sample in a study of blood T cell repertoires in COVID-19. Sequencing was performed with immunoSEQ multiplex PCR; in TCRdb, only in-frame clones are kept and a portion is missing. This sample has approximately 80,000 clones, with 81% found just once. The sequenced sample consisted of peripheral blood. Receptors were obtained from a man older than 75 with acute or convalescent COVID-19.

The chain uses TRBV11-1 and TRBJ1-2; D not certain. The CDR3 spans 14 residues. The germline V gene has CDR1 SGHAT and CDR2 FQDESV (reference sequence). Trimming cost V 5 bases and J 7 bases, with 17 bases left between them. CDR3: CASSLGPSFLGYTF. The CDR3, as DNA: TGTGCCAGCAGCCTAGGGCCTTCCTTTCTTGGCTACACCTTC. Drawing the rest from reference TRBV11-1 and TRBJ1-2, the complete variable domain is EAEVAQSPRYKITEKSQAVAFWCDPISGHATLYWYRQILGQGPELLVQFQDESVVDDSQLPKDRFSAERLKGVDSTLKIQPAELGDSAMYLCASSLGPSFLGYTFGSGTRLTVV.

This chain uses TRBV6-5 with TRBJ2-2, with 12 bases aligning to TRBD2. Germline V gives CDR1 MNHEY, CDR2 SVGAGI. The CDR3 contains 16 residues. V lost 0 bases and J lost 4; bases outside the gene matches: 0. The CDR3 nucleotides are TGTGCCAGCAGTTACTCGACTAGCGGGAGCACCGGGGAGCTGTTTTTT. Encoded protein: CASSYSTSGSTGELFF.

The chain has TRBV5-1 and TRBJ1-1, with TRBD1 matching over 8 bases. The CDR3 is made up of 15 amino acids. Trimming removed 4 bases from V and 4 bases from J; junction bases left unmatched: 9. The germline CDR1 and CDR2 sequences are SGHRS and YFSETQ. CDR3 DNA: TGCGCCAGCAGCCCTTCTCCGGACAGGGCCACTGAAGCTTTCTTT. Translating gives CASSPSPDRATEAFF.

CDR3 in DNA: TGTGCCAGCAGTGAATACCCAGGTAGCGGGACGACAGATACGCAGTATTTT. The encoded protein is CASSEYPGSGTTDTQYF. This sequence joins TRBV6-1 and TRBJ2-3; 8 bases are a match to TRBD2. The germline V gene has CDR1 MNHNS and CDR2 SASEGT. J was trimmed by 3 bases and V by 2 bases; bases with no gene match: 10. The CDR3 contains 17 residues.

Written as DNA, the CDR3 is TGTGCCAGCAGGCCAGGACTAGCCCTGGGAAATGAGCAGTTCTTC. Its protein product is CASRPGLALGNEQFF. The rearrangement uses TRBV7-8 and TRBJ2-1; 8 bases match TRBD2. V was pared by 6 bases and J by 7 bases, with 11 bases of the junction left unmatched. The CDR3 has 15 amino acids. Per the germline V gene, CDR1 is SGHVS and CDR2 is FQNEAQ. The full variable domain, completed using reference TRBV7-8 and TRBJ2-1, is GAGVSQSPRYKVAKRGQDVALRCDPISGHVSLFWYQQALGQGPEFLTYFQNEAQLDKSGLPSDRFFAERPEGSVSTLKIQRTQQEDSAVYLCASRPGLALGNEQFFGPGTRLTVL.

The rearrangement links TRBV6-5 to TRBJ2-3; D is uncertain. This CDR3 comprises 15 residues. In germline, CDR1 is MNHEY, CDR2 SVGAGI. V was clipped by 7 bases and J by 0 bases, with 14 bases between them. CDR3 bases: TGTGCCAGCAATCTGGCGGTCCCTAGCACAGATACGCAGTATTTT. This sequence encodes CASNLAVPSTDTQYF.

This chain connects TRBV6-2 or TRBV6-3 to TRBJ2-2; no definite D call. The CDR3 covers 13 residues. The germline CDR1 and CDR2 sequences are MNHEY and SVGEGT. With 3 bases removed from V and 5 bases from J, the gap between germline ends came to 7 bases. CDR3 DNA sequence: TGTGCCAGCAGTTATCACTGGACCGGGGAGCTGTTTTTT. This sequence encodes CASSYHWTGELFF.

The chain is built from TRBV30 and TRBJ2-1; D unresolved. The germline V gene encodes CDR1 GTSNPN and CDR2 SVGIG (reference sequence). V shed 2 bases and J shed 0 bases, with 17 bases lying between them. CDR3 length equals 17 residues. CDR3 region: CAWSSFNYRSSYNEQFF. Written as DNA, the CDR3 is TGTGCCTGGAGTTCGTTTAACTATCGAAGCTCCTACAATGAGCAGTTCTTC.

The V gene is TRBV7-8, the J gene TRBJ2-3, with 8 bases aligning to TRBD2. The J segment lost 3 bases and the V segment lost 7 bases, leaving 6 bases of the junction unmatched. The CDR3 extends over 14 amino acids. From germline, CDR1 is SGHVS and CDR2 FQNEAQ. CDR3: CASTPSGRTDTQYF. In nucleotides, the CDR3 is TGTGCCAGCACCCCGAGCGGGAGAACAGATACGCAGTATTTT.

This clone was detected once. The CDR3 region has the DNA TGTGCCAGTAGTATCCCTCTTACCGGGGAGCTGTTTTTT. Translation: CASSIPLTGELFF. The chain couples TRBV19 to TRBJ2-2; D gene unclear. Germline V gene data show CDR1 as LNHDA and CDR2 as SQIVND (reference sequence). The CDR3 runs to 13 residues. The ends were cut back, 3 bases at V and 5 bases at J, with 7 bases in the middle. The complete variable domain, with remaining parts taken from reference TRBV19 and TRBJ2-2, reads DGGITQSPKYLFRKEGQNVTLSCEQNLNHDAMYWYRQDPGQGLRLIYYSQIVNDFQKGDIAEGYSVSREKKESFPLTVTSAQKNPTAFYLCASSIPLTGELFFGEGSRLTVL.

There are a few counts of this clone. The chain uses TRBV19 and TRBJ1-2, with TRBD1 matching 7 bases. CDR1 LNHDA and CDR2 SQIVND come from the germline V gene (reference sequence). CDR3 length: 15 residues. The V gene end was trimmed by 2 bases and the J gene end by 8 bases; junction bases not matched to a gene: 11. Here the CDR3 DNA reads TGTGCCAGTAGTATACTAGGACAGGCCTTCTCGGGCTACACCTTC. Protein sequence: CASSILGQAFSGYTF. The full variable domain, with the rest looked up from reference TRBV19 and TRBJ1-2, is DGGITQSPKYLFRKEGQNVTLSCEQNLNHDAMYWYRQDPGQGLRLIYYSQIVNDFQKGDIAEGYSVSREKKESFPLTVTSAQKNPTAFYLCASSILGQAFSGYTFGSGTRLTVV.

This clone was counted once. J is TRBJ2-1 and V is TRBV18; D ambiguous. V gave up 2 bases and J gave up 5 bases, with 10 bases separating them. This CDR3 is 14 amino acids long. In germline, CDR1 is KGHSH, CDR2 LQKENI. The chain's CDR3 is CASSPRRLNNEQFF. The CDR3 coding sequence is TGTGCCAGCTCACCAAGGAGACTGAACAATGAGCAGTTCTTC.

This clone was recorded only once. The chain is built from TRBV6-5 and TRBJ2-6, with D tentatively TRBD2 (5 bases). V was shortened by 8 bases and J by 0 bases, with 5 bases between the two germline ends. The germline V gene has CDR1 MNHEY and CDR2 SVGAGI. The CDR3 extends over 13 amino acids. The CDR3 protein is CASGGSGANVLTF. The CDR3 region has the DNA TGTGCCAGCGGAGGCTCTGGGGCCAACGTCCTGACTTTC.

V usage is TRBV7-2 and J usage is TRBJ1-5; D gene uncertain. The CDR3 is made up of 13 amino acids. In germline, CDR1 is SGHTA, CDR2 FQGNSA. Trimming cost V 5 bases and J 2 bases, with 7 bases left between them. The CDR3 region has the DNA TGTGCCAGCAGCGGGCAGGGCAATCAGCCCCAGCATTTT. It codes for CASSGQGNQPQHF.

J is TRBJ2-3 and V is TRBV14, with a possible D match to TRBD1 (6 bases). The V gene lost 1 base and the J gene lost 4 bases, with 18 bases spanning the gap. Per the germline V gene, CDR1 is SGHDN and CDR2 is FVKESK. This CDR3 is 17 amino acids long. In nucleotides, the CDR3 is TGTGCCAGCAGCCAAGTTGGGGGCACCTGGGGGCCAGATACGCAGTATTTT. Its translation: CASSQVGGTWGPDTQYF.

V and J are TRBV5-1 and TRBJ2-7; TRBD1 matches 7 bases. Trimming took 0 bases from V and 7 from J; bases not matched to a gene: 4. This CDR3 spans 13 amino acids. CDR1 SGHRS and CDR2 YFSETQ come from the germline V gene. The CDR3 nucleotides are TGCGCCAGCAGCTTGGGAGGGGGCGCAGAGCAGTACTTC. This encodes CASSLGGGAEQYF.

The chain carries TRBV6-5 and TRBJ2-2; D might be TRBD2 (7 bases). The germline V gene encodes CDR1 MNHEY and CDR2 SVGAGI. V lost 2 bases and J 6 bases, leaving 10 bases between the germline ends. The CDR3 sequence is 14 residues long. The CDR3 spells CASSYGGAAGELFF. The CDR3 nucleotides read TGTGCCAGCAGTTACGGGGGGGCGGCCGGGGAGCTGTTTTTT.

V usage is TRBV28 and J usage is TRBJ1-2, with D tentatively TRBD1 (5 bases). Trimming took 3 bases from V and 8 from J, leaving 16 bases between them. Germline V gene data show CDR1 as MDHEN and CDR2 as SYDVKM. There are 14 residues in the CDR3. The CDR3 bases are TGTGCCAGCAGTTTCACCTCCGAGCGGGGCGGCTACACCTTC. The encoded protein is CASSFTSERGGYTF.

The V call is TRBV6-5, the J call TRBJ1-2; 7 positions match TRBD1. Germline assignment: CDR1 MNHEY and CDR2 SVGAGI. V dropped 6 bases and J dropped 4; count of bases not matched to a gene: 11. The CDR3 covers 15 residues. The DNA for the CDR3 is TGTGCCAGCAGCGCTCCTAACAGGGACAGCTATGGCTACACCTTC. Translated, it gives CASSAPNRDSYGYTF.

The chain carries TRBV7-9 and TRBJ2-7; 8 positions match TRBD1. Trimming took 5 bases from V and 0 from J; bases not matched to a gene: 3. The CDR3 runs 14 residues. Germline V gene data show CDR1 as SEHNR and CDR2 as FQNEAQ (reference sequence). The CDR3 here is CASSAGTGSYEQYF. Here the CDR3 DNA reads TGTGCCAGCAGCGCTGGGACAGGCTCCTACGAGCAGTACTTC.

The J gene is TRBJ1-3, the V gene TRBV3-1 (or the pseudogene TRBV3-2), with D unresolved. With 3 bases removed from V and 4 bases from J, the gap between germline ends came to 16 bases. CDR1 is LGHDT, CDR2 YNNKEL, per germline (reference sequence). This CDR3 is built from 16 residues. The CDR3 region has the DNA TGTGCCAGCAGCCACTATAGCGAGGACTCCGGAAACACCATATATTTT. Residues: CASSHYSEDSGNTIYF.

The V call is TRBV5-4, the J call TRBJ1-1; D not resolved. The V end lost 4 bases, the J end lost 1 base, and 11 bases lay between the germline ends. Germline CDR1 and CDR2: SGHNT and YYREEE (reference sequence). The length of the CDR3 is 14 residues. The CDR3 DNA is TGTGCCAGCAGCCCGACGGGGAGGAACACTGAAGCTTTCTTT. Its protein is CASSPTGRNTEAFF.

The CDR3 here is CASSWGQLYEQYF. The CDR3, as DNA: TGTGCCAGCAGTTGGGGACAGTTGTACGAGCAGTACTTC. V usage is TRBV6-5 and J usage is TRBJ2-7, with TRBD1 matching over 7 bases. The trim removed 4 bases at V and 4 bases at J, leaving 4 bases unmatched. The CDR3 is made up of 13 amino acids. CDR1 is MNHEY, CDR2 SVGAGI, per germline.

DNA of the CDR3: TGCAGTGCTAGTGGCTATACTAGCGGGAGGAACACCGGGGAGCTGTTTTTT. Residues: CSASGYTSGRNTGELFF. The chain has TRBV20-1 and TRBJ2-2, with TRBD2 matching 11 bases. Trimming cost V 3 bases and J 1 base; bases outside gene matches: 7. The CDR3 is 17 amino acids. Per the germline V gene, CDR1 is DFQATT and CDR2 is SNEGSKA (reference sequence).

The table lists this clone with many counts. J is TRBJ2-2 and V is TRBV11-2; D might be TRBD1 (6 bases). Germline V gives CDR1 SGHAT, CDR2 FQNNGV. This CDR3 comprises 14 residues. Trimming pared 6 bases from V and 2 bases from J, leaving 10 bases between. The CDR3 DNA reads TGTGCCAGCAGTCCAGGGGTTAACACCGGGGAGCTGTTTTTT. This encodes CASSPGVNTGELFF.

The rearrangement links TRBV28 to TRBJ1-5, with 8 bases identical to TRBD1. Germline trimming cut 4 bases from V and 4 bases from J; bases unmatched to any gene: 12. The CDR3 is made up of 17 amino acids. Germline V gene sequence: CDR1 MDHEN, CDR2 SYDVKM. CDR3 nucleotides: TGTGCCAGCAGTTGGGGGGCCCGGGACAGGAAGAATCAGCCCCAGCATTTT. Its translation: CASSWGARDRKNQPQHF.

The V and J genes are TRBV9 and TRBJ1-1; D gene ambiguous. The CDR3 totals 15 residues. Trimming pared 4 bases from V and 2 bases from J, leaving 15 bases between. From germline, CDR1 is SGDLS and CDR2 YYNGEE. CDR3 nucleotide sequence: TGTGCCAGCAGCCCCGTAGGGAGGGCAAACACTGAAGCTTTCTTT. It translates to CASSPVGRANTEAFF.

J is TRBJ1-4 and V is TRBV2, with D possibly being TRBD1 (5 bases). The CDR3 consists of 14 residues. Trimming removed 2 bases at V and 6 bases at J, with 10 bases between. Germline loops: CDR1 SNHLY, CDR2 FYNNEI. The CDR3 bases are TGTGCCAGCAGTGAAAGACAGATATATGAAAAACTGTTTTTT. It yields the protein CASSERQIYEKLFF.